Listed below are T cell receptor beta chains from one sample, sequenced in a study of T cell responses to AZD1222 COVID-19 vaccine. Sequencing used immunoSEQ multiplex PCR; TCRdb keeps in-frame clones, though not all of them. This table holds some 140,000 clones, over 85% found once. The source was peripheral blood, collected on day 0 of AZD1222 vaccination. The receptors shown here come from an adult in good health. Both conserved end residues are part of each CDR3. The D gene is left open where the match is weak. Some rows have no size entry. The others give once, few or many, or a class for an expanded clone.

D,V,size,J,CDR3,DNA
TRBD1,TRBV28,-,TRBJ1-5,CASTAGTGRNQPQHF,TGTGCCAGCACCGCGGGGACAGGGCGAAATCAGCCCCAGCATTTT
TRBD1,TRBV2,-,TRBJ2-7,CASRPRTGAFVREQYF,TGTGCCAGCAGACCGCGGACAGGAGCGTTCGTTAGGGAGCAGTACTTC
-,TRBV7-8,-,TRBJ2-2,CASSLVMDLNTGELFF,TGTGCCAGCAGCTTAGTGATGGACCTAAACACCGGGGAGCTGTTTTTT
TRBD1,TRBV2,once,TRBJ2-7,CATAKGDSTYEQYF,TGTGCCACAGCGAAAGGGGACAGCACCTACGAGCAGTACTTC
TRBD1,TRBV5-6,-,TRBJ1-2,CASSLDRGGGYTF,TGTGCCAGCAGCTTGGACAGGGGTGGTGGCTACACCTTC
-,TRBV9,-,TRBJ1-3,CASSPGRAHQSGNTIYF,TGTGCCAGCAGCCCCGGGAGGGCCCACCAGTCTGGAAACACCATATATTTT
-,TRBV9,-,TRBJ1-2,CASSVLVGTSGGYTF,TGTGCCAGCAGCGTATTAGTGGGGACTTCGGGTGGCTACACCTTC
-,TRBV2,-,TRBJ1-2,CASSTGVRGYTF,TGTGCCAGCAGCACAGGAGTCCGTGGCTACACCTTC
-,TRBV28,-,TRBJ1-2,CASSIPGHRYGYTF,TGTGCCAGCAGTATCCCGGGACACCGATATGGCTACACCTTC
-,TRBV14,-,TRBJ1-2,CASSQVNGWHGYTF,TGTGCCAGCAGCCAAGTTAACGGCTGGCATGGCTACACCTTC
-,TRBV28,-,TRBJ1-5,CASSQDVDNQPQHF,TGTGCCAGCAGTCAGGACGTCGACAATCAGCCCCAGCATTTT
TRBD1,TRBV5-1,-,TRBJ2-3,CASSPQPTGIVSTPGSTDTQYF,TGCGCCAGCAGCCCCCAACCGACAGGGATCGTATCTACCCCCGGGAGCACAGATACGCAGTATTTT
TRBD1,TRBV6-5,-,TRBJ1-4,CASSFRRDRGDEKLFF,TGTGCCAGCAGTTTCCGACGGGACAGGGGAGATGAAAAACTGTTTTTT
-,TRBV14,-,TRBJ1-2,CASSKIMGGVDGYTF,TGTGCCAGCAGCAAAATCATGGGCGGGGTGGACGGCTACACCTTC
TRBD1,TRBV2,-,TRBJ1-6,CASSATGGRSPLHF,TGTGCCAGCAGTGCGACAGGGGGAAGATCACCCCTCCACTTT
TRBD1,TRBV9,-,TRBJ2-2,CASSPRDSRTGELFF,TGTGCCAGCAGTCCCCGGGACAGTAGAACCGGGGAGCTGTTTTTT
-,TRBV23-1,-,TRBJ1-2,CASSPRRGDGYTF,TGCGCCAGCAGTCCCCGGAGGGGCGACGGCTACACCTTC
-,TRBV6-5,-,TRBJ1-2,CASSFNNYGYTF,TGTGCCAGCAGTTTTAATAACTATGGCTACACCTTC
TRBD1,TRBV27,-,TRBJ1-4,CASSLSQGVEKLFF,TGTGCCAGCAGTTTATCACAGGGGGTCGAAAAACTGTTTTTT
TRBD2,TRBV7-3,-,TRBJ2-3,CASSLVGGSDTQYF,TGTGCCAGCAGCTTGGTCGGGGGGTCGGATACGCAGTATTTT
TRBD1,TRBV9,-,TRBJ1-6,CASSVEGQPYNSPLHF,TGTGCCAGCAGCGTAGAGGGACAGCCTTATAATTCACCCCTCCACTTT
-,TRBV28,-,TRBJ1-1,CASSLWATEAFF,TGTGCCAGCAGTTTATGGGCCACTGAAGCTTTCTTT
-,TRBV9,-,TRBJ1-1,CASSGKITNTEAFF,TGTGCCAGCAGCGGCAAGATAACAAACACTGAAGCTTTCTTT
-,TRBV28,-,TRBJ1-2,CASSRGEGREYGYTF,TGTGCCAGCAGTCGCGGAGAGGGTCGAGAATATGGCTACACCTTC
-,TRBV11-2,-,TRBJ1-5,CASSPDGKEGQPQHF,TGTGCCAGCAGCCCAGACGGAAAGGAGGGTCAGCCCCAGCATTTT
-,TRBV29-1,-,TRBJ1-2,CSALDSYYGYTF,TGCAGCGCCTTGGACAGCTACTATGGCTACACCTTC
TRBD2,TRBV6-5,-,TRBJ2-7,CASRQGLARSYEQYF,TGTGCCAGCAGACAGGGACTAGCGAGGTCCTACGAGCAGTACTTC
-,TRBV20-1,-,TRBJ2-7,CSARALGEQYF,TGCAGTGCTAGAGCCCTGGGGGAGCAGTACTTC
-,TRBV27,once,TRBJ1-4,CASTRIAGRNHEKLFF,TGTGCCAGCACCCGAATTGCGGGCCGGAATCATGAAAAACTGTTTTTT
TRBD1,TRBV27,-,TRBJ1-5,CASRQTGGRNQPQHF,TGTGCCAGCAGACAAACAGGGGGCCGCAATCAGCCCCAGCATTTT
-,TRBV4-1,-,TRBJ2-7,CASSQGIGESSYEQYF,TGCGCCAGCAGCCAGGGAATTGGGGAGAGCTCCTACGAGCAGTACTTC
-,TRBV30,-,TRBJ1-5,CACKTLTGSNQPQHF,TGTGCCTGTAAGACCCTGACAGGATCCAATCAGCCCCAGCATTTT
TRBD2,TRBV3-1/TRBV3-2,-,TRBJ2-7,CASSQDGEGWRDEQYF,TGTGCCAGCAGCCAAGATGGGGAGGGTTGGAGGGACGAGCAGTACTTC
TRBD1,TRBV18,-,TRBJ1-6,CASSPRGTVKSNSPLHF,TGTGCCAGCTCACCACGAGGGACAGTGAAATCAAATTCACCCCTCCACTTT
TRBD2,TRBV5-1,-,TRBJ2-7,CASSSPGREIHEQYF,TGCGCCAGCAGCTCCCCCGGGCGGGAGATACACGAGCAGTACTTC
-,TRBV7-6,-,TRBJ2-7,CASSLGTDSGFRYEQYF,TGTGCCAGCAGCTTAGGGACAGATAGCGGGTTCCGCTACGAGCAGTACTTC
-,TRBV3-1/TRBV3-2,-,TRBJ1-1,CASSQKRGTEAFF,TGTGCCAGCAGCCAGAAGAGGGGTACTGAAGCTTTCTTT
-,TRBV2,-,TRBJ1-4,CASSEMRGSMGKLFF,TGTGCCAGCAGTGAAATGCGGGGTTCCATGGGCAAACTGTTTTTT
-,TRBV19,-,TRBJ1-3,CASISPGQGNTIYF,TGTGCCAGTATTTCGCCGGGACAAGGAAACACCATATATTTT
TRBD1,TRBV5-5,-,TRBJ1-2,CASSHTTGSYGYTF,TGTGCCAGCAGCCATACGACAGGGTCCTATGGCTACACCTTC
-,TRBV7-3,once,TRBJ2-2,CASSPGHTGELFF,TGTGCCAGCAGCCCGGGGCACACCGGGGAGCTGTTTTTT
-,TRBV29-1,once,TRBJ2-7,CSVVLGPSSYEQYF,TGCAGCGTTGTATTGGGGCCGAGCTCCTACGAGCAGTACTTC
-,TRBV28,once,TRBJ2-2,CASSPVSSNTGELFF,TGTGCCAGCAGTCCCGTCAGTTCGAACACCGGGGAGCTGTTTTTT
TRBD2,TRBV6-5,-,TRBJ2-1,CASSYPSGTSYNEQFF,TGTGCCAGCAGTTACCCTAGCGGGACCTCCTACAATGAGCAGTTCTTC
-,TRBV24-1,-,TRBJ2-1,CATSAQGAGDNEQFF,TGTGCCACCAGTGCCCAGGGAGCCGGGGACAATGAGCAGTTCTTC
-,TRBV19,-,TRBJ1-2,CASTWGLFPNYGYTF,TGTGCCAGTACCTGGGGTCTATTCCCGAACTATGGCTACACCTTC
-,TRBV3-1/TRBV3-2,-,TRBJ2-7,CASSSRGTYSYEQYF,TGTGCCAGCAGCTCCCGAGGGACTTACTCCTACGAGCAGTACTTC
TRBD1,TRBV4-2,once,TRBJ2-3,CASSQPGTGSTDTQYF,TGTGCCAGCAGCCAACCCGGGACAGGAAGCACAGATACGCAGTATTTT
-,TRBV9,-,TRBJ2-2,CASSVAGGGNTGELFF,TGTGCCAGCAGCGTAGCTGGGGGGGGCAACACCGGGGAGCTGTTTTTT
-,TRBV27,-,TRBJ1-5,CASSLGWGGSQPQHF,TGTGCCAGCAGTTTAGGGTGGGGGGGTAGTCAGCCCCAGCATTTT